The clone carrying this TCR beta chain has ten or more counts. Its antigen is as yet unknown. Noted time point: sample taken at primary tumor resection. Untreated early-stage non-small cell lung cancer patients, over 55 in total, were the donors. The germline V gene has CDR1 LGHNA and CDR2 YSLEER. With 5 bases removed from V and 1 base from J, the gap between germline ends came to 8 bases. The CDR3 runs 14 residues. The sample belongs to a study of spatial heterogeneity in lung cancer. As for the study in general: In the raw reads, each unique TCR and UMI combination was present more than ten times on average. General observations from the study: Tumoral mutation counts were tracked by counts of expanded intratumoral alpha and beta TCRs.

TCRdb re-called the 5' RACE reads through MiXCR, storing one row per CDR3 protein. This sample yields fewer than 11,000 distinct CDR3 sequences, of which roughly an eighth are seen a single time; roughly 10% belongs to the top ten. The receptor's source is a male donor with early-stage non-small cell lung cancer. The sequenced sample was lung tumor tissue, obtained at surgery. This rearrangement joins TRBV4-3 to TRBJ2-2; the D gene is possibly TRBD2 (6 bases). As DNA, the CDR3 is TGCGCCAGCAGCGGAGGGGTGAACACCGGGGAGCTGTTTTTT. Protein: CASSGGVNTGELFF.